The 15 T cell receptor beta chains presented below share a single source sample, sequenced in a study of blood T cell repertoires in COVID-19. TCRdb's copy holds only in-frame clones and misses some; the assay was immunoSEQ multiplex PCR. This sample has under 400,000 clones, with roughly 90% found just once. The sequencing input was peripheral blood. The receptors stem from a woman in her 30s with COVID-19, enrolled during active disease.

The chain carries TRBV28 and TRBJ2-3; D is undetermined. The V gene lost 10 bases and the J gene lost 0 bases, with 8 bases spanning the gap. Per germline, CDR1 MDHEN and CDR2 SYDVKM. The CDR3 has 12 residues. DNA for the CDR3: TGTGCCACCGCCGGGAGCACAGATACGCAGTATTTT. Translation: CATAGSTDTQYF. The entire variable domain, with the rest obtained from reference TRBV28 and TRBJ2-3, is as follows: DVKVTQSSRYLVKRTGEKVFLECVQDMDHENMFWYRQDPGLGLRLIYFSYDVKMKEKGDIPEGYSVSREKKERFSLILESASTNQTSMYLCATAGSTDTQYFGPGTRLTVL.

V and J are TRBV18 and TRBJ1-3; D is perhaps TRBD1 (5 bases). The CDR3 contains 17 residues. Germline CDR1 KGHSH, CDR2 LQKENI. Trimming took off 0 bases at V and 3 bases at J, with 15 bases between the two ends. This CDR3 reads CASSPPVFFGGGNTIYF. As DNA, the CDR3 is TGTGCCAGCTCACCACCGGTTTTCTTCGGGGGTGGAAACACCATATATTTT.

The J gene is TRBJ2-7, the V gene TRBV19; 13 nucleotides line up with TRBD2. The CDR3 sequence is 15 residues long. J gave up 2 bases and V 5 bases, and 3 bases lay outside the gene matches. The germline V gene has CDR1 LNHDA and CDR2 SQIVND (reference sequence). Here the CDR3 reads CASSPGTSGTYEQYF. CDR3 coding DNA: TGTGCCAGTAGTCCGGGGACTAGCGGGACCTACGAGCAGTACTTC.

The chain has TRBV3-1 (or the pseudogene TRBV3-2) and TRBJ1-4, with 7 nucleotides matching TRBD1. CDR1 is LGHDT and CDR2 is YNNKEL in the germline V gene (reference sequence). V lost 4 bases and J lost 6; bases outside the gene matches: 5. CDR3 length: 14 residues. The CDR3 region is CASSLPGQDEKLFF. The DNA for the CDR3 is TGTGCCAGCAGCCTTCCCGGACAGGATGAAAAACTGTTTTTT.

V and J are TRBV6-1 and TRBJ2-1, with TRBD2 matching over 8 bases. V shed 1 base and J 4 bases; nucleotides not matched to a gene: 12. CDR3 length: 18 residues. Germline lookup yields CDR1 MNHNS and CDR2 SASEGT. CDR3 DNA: TGTGCCAGCAGTGAAGGAGTGTTAGCGGGACTTTCATACAATGAGCAGTTCTTC. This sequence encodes CASSEGVLAGLSYNEQFF.

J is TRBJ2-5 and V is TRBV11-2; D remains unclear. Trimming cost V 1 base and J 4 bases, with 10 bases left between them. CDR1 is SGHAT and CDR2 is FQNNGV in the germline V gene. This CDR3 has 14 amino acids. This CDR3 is CASSLGQARETQYF. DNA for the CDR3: TGTGCCAGCAGCTTAGGGCAGGCCCGAGAGACCCAGTACTTC.

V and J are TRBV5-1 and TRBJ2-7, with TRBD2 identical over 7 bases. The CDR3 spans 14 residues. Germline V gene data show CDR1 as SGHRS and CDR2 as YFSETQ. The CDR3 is CCPWGLGEGYEQYF. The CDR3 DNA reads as TGCTGCCCCTGGGGATTAGGGGAGGGCTACGAGCAGTACTTC.

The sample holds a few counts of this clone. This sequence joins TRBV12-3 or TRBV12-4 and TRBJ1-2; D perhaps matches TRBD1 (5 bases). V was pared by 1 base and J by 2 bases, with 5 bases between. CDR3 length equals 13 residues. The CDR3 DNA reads TGTGCCAGCAGTTTAGACAGGAACTATGGCTACACCTTC. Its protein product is CASSLDRNYGYTF.

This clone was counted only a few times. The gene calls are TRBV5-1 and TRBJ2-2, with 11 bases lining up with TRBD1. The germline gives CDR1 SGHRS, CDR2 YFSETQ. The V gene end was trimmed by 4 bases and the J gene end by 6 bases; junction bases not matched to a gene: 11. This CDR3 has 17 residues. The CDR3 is CASSLRTGGAVAGELFF. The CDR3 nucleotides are TGCGCCAGCAGCCTCAGGACAGGGGGCGCGGTGGCCGGGGAGCTGTTTTTT.

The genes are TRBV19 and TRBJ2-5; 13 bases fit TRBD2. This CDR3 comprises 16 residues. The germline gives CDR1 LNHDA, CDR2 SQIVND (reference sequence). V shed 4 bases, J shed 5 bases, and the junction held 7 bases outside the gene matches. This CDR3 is CASSKLAGGPGETQYF. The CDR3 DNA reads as TGTGCCAGTAGTAAACTAGCGGGAGGGCCGGGGGAGACCCAGTACTTC.

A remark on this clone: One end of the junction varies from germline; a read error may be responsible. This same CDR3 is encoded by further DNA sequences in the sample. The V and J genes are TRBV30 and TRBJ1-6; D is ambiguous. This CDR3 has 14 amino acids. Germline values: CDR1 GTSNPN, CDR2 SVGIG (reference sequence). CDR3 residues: CAWSPSSYNSPLHF. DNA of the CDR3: TGTGCCTGGTCCCCGAGCTCCTATAATTCACCCCTTCACTTT.

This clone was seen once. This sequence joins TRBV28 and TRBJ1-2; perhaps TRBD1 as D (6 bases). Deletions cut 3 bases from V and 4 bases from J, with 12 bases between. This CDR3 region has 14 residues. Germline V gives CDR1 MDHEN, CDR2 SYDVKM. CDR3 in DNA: TGTGCCAGCAGTTTCGAAGGGGGACCCTATGGCTACACCTTC. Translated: CASSFEGGPYGYTF.

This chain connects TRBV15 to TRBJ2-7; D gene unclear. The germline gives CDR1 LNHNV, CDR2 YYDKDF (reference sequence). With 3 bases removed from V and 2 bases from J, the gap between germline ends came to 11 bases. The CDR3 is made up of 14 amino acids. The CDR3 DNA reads TGTGCCACCAGCAGGGAAAGACTGGCCTACGAGCAGTACTTC. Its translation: CATSRERLAYEQYF.

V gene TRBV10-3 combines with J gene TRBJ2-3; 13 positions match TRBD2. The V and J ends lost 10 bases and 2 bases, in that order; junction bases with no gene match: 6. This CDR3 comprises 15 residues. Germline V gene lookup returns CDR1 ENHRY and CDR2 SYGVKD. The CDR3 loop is CATRTSGSATDTQYF. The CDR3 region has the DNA TGTGCCACAAGGACTAGCGGGAGTGCCACAGATACGCAGTATTTT.

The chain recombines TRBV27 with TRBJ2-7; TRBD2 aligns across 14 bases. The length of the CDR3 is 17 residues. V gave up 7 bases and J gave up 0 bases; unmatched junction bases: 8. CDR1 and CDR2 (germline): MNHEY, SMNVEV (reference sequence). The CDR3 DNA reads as TGTGCCAGCACCAGACTAGCGGGAGGGCCAAACTCCTACGAGCAGTACTTC. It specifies CASTRLAGGPNSYEQYF.